Listed here are 12 T cell receptor beta chains from one sample, sequenced in a study of blood T cells in healthy people across ages. Together with a sample-barcoded 5' primer, a J-beta primer mix was included in a second PCR lasting about 7 to 12 cycles. TCRdb analysed the 5' RACE reads with MiXCR anew, one entry per CDR3 protein. The profile covers about 630,000 distinct CDR3 sequences, with around 21% appearing a single time and around 3.4% taken by the ten largest. The sequenced sample consisted of blood. These receptor sequences come from a man between 65 and 85 years old in good health.

The sample holds a few counts of this clonotype. This sequence joins TRBV29-1 and TRBJ2-3; 9 nucleotides align to TRBD1. This CDR3 region has 14 residues. Trimming took 4 bases from V and 3 from J; bases not matched to a gene: 5. The germline gives CDR1 SQVTM, CDR2 ANQGSEA. The DNA for the CDR3 is TGCAGCGTTGTTGGGACAGGGAAAACAGATACGCAGTATTTT. Translation gives CSVVGTGKTDTQYF.

The V and J genes are TRBV11-3 and TRBJ1-1; 9 nucleotides line up with TRBD1. From germline, CDR1 is SGHNT and CDR2 YENEEA. This CDR3 comprises 15 residues. The J segment lost 1 base and the V segment lost 5 bases, leaving 5 bases of the junction unmatched. The CDR3 reads CASSAGTGRNTEAFF. The CDR3, as DNA: TGTGCCAGCAGCGCCGGGACAGGGCGGAACACTGAAGCTTTCTTT.

This clonotype was found a few times. The chain employs TRBV29-1 and TRBJ2-1, with TRBD2 matching 8 bases. The J segment lost 8 bases and the V segment lost 6 bases, leaving 12 bases of the junction unmatched. This CDR3 has 14 residues. Germline CDR1 reads SQVTM; CDR2 reads ANQGSEA. The CDR3 nucleotides are TGCAGCGTACCCACGGGAGGGCCAGGATATGAGCAGTTCTTC. Amino acid sequence: CSVPTGGPGYEQFF.

This clonotype has ten or more counts. The chain couples TRBV27 to TRBJ2-5, with 10 bases identical to TRBD1. V gave up 5 bases and J gave up 4 bases; unmatched junction bases: 10. Germline CDR1 and CDR2: MNHEY and SMNVEV (reference sequence). The CDR3 length is 16 residues. The CDR3 here is CASSLGTGAVGETQYF. The CDR3 DNA is TGTGCCAGCAGTCTCGGGACAGGGGCTGTCGGAGAGACCCAGTACTTC.

This clonotype was observed once. The chain employs TRBV28 and TRBJ2-7, with no clear D. The length of the CDR3 is 11 residues. CDR1 and CDR2 (germline): MDHEN, SYDVKM. Deletions cut 8 bases from V and 8 bases from J, with 13 bases between. CDR3 sequence reads: CASGPTTQQYF. CDR3 DNA sequence: TGTGCCAGCGGTCCTACTACCCAGCAGTACTTC.

This clonotype has more than one count but fewer than ten. The CDR3 sequence is CASSSGTKWNEQFF. CDR3 DNA: TGTGCCAGCAGTTCAGGAACAAAGTGGAATGAGCAGTTCTTC. The chain links TRBV12-3 or TRBV12-4 to TRBJ2-1; D unclear. Trimming removed 4 bases from V and 7 bases from J, with 14 bases in between. This CDR3 is 14 amino acids long.

Only a few counts were recorded for this clonotype. This chain links TRBV7-3 with TRBJ2-1; a weak D match, TRBD1 (6 bases). The germline V gene encodes CDR1 SGHTA and CDR2 FQGTGA. CDR3 length: 13 amino acids. V shed 4 bases and J shed 10 bases, with 14 bases lying between them. This chain's CDR3 is CASSSRDKGEQFF. CDR3 coding DNA: TGTGCCAGCAGCTCCCGGGACAAAGGCGAGCAGTTCTTC.

As DNA, the CDR3 is TGTGCCAGCACAACAGGGCAGAGATCCTACGAGCAGTACTTC. It specifies CASTTGQRSYEQYF. The chain links TRBV28 to TRBJ2-7, with a tentative D call TRBD1 (6 bases). V lost 7 bases and J lost 1, with 14 bases in between. Looked up from germline, CDR1 is MDHEN and CDR2 is SYDVKM. This CDR3 has 14 amino acids.

This clonotype has a handful of counts. V and J are TRBV6-5 and TRBJ2-7, with 7 nucleotides matching TRBD2. The CDR3 has 13 residues. Germline CDR1 is MNHEY and CDR2 is SVGAGI. J gave up 2 bases and V 5 bases, and 3 bases lay outside the gene matches. The CDR3 reads CASSRTSAYEQYF. Here the CDR3 DNA reads TGTGCCAGCAGTCGAACTAGCGCCTACGAGCAGTACTTC.

Only a few counts were recorded for this clonotype. This sequence joins TRBV12-3 or TRBV12-4 and TRBJ1-3; TRBD1 matches at 9 bases. The V gene end was trimmed by 5 bases and the J gene end by 4 bases; junction bases not matched to a gene: 9. The CDR3 has 16 residues. CDR3 DNA: TGTGCCAGCAGTCCACACAGGGGGCTATCAGGAAACACCATATATTTT. This translates into CASSPHRGLSGNTIYF.

This clonotype appeared once. This chain uses TRBV7-6 with TRBJ2-7; the match to TRBD1 covers 7 bases. V dropped 2 bases and J dropped 5; count of bases not matched to a gene: 6. Germline lookup yields CDR1 SGHVS and CDR2 FNYEAQ. The CDR3 runs 14 residues. CDR3 in DNA: TGTGCCAGCAGCTTATACACAGGGGATCACGAGCAGTACTTC. Translation gives CASSLYTGDHEQYF.

CDR3 DNA: TGTGCCAGCATCGACAGGGGTTTTCGAGCTTTCTTT. This encodes CASIDRGFRAFF. The chain is built from TRBV3-1 and TRBJ1-1, with 8 bases matching TRBD1. Looked up from germline, CDR1 is LGHDT and CDR2 is YNNKEL (reference sequence). The CDR3 extends over 12 amino acids. Trimming removed 7 bases from V and 10 bases from J; junction bases left unmatched: 8.